The next 29 T cell receptor beta chains were all read from a single sample in a study of T cell changes during pregnancy in multiple sclerosis. Sequencing used immunoSEQ multiplex PCR; TCRdb keeps in-frame clones, though not all of them. The sample records 100,000 or so clones, around 92% being singletons. This specimen consisted of peripheral blood, obtained in the third trimester of pregnancy. Receptor source: a female donor with multiple sclerosis, enrolled in a pregnancy study.

The chain joins TRBV28 to TRBJ1-1; no firm D call. V was pared by 3 bases and J by 1 base, with 9 bases between. The CDR3 is 14 amino acids. Germline assignment: CDR1 MDHEN and CDR2 SYDVKM. CDR3 loop: CASSFGGQNTEAFF. The DNA of the CDR3 is TGTGCCAGCAGTTTCGGTGGGCAGAACACTGAAGCTTTCTTT.

CDR3 in DNA: TGCAGCGTCCGACTAGCTCAGAGCTCCTACGAGCAGTACTTC. Translated, it gives CSVRLAQSSYEQYF. This chain uses TRBV29-1 with TRBJ2-7; TRBD2 matches 7 bases. The V gene's germline CDR1 is SQVTM and CDR2 ANQGSEA. J was trimmed by 0 bases and V by 6 bases; bases with no gene match: 8. CDR3 length equals 14 residues.

The chain links TRBV19 to TRBJ2-5, with 10 bases lining up with TRBD1. The CDR3 spans 15 residues. After removal of 7 bases from V and 4 bases from J, the junction contained 9 bases not matched to a gene. The germline V gene has CDR1 LNHDA and CDR2 SQIVND (reference sequence). CDR3 nucleotide sequence: TGTGCCAGTACTCCTGGACAGGGGGATTCAGAGACCCAGTACTTC. Residues: CASTPGQGDSETQYF. Full variable domain (remainder filled in from reference TRBV19 and TRBJ2-5): DGGITQSPKYLFRKEGQNVTLSCEQNLNHDAMYWYRQDPGQGLRLIYYSQIVNDFQKGDIAEGYSVSREKKESFPLTVTSAQKNPTAFYLCASTPGQGDSETQYFGPGTRLLVL.

J is TRBJ2-1 and V is TRBV25-1; 8 positions agree with TRBD1. Germline lookup yields CDR1 MGHDK and CDR2 SYGVNS. The V and J ends lost 6 bases and 9 bases, in that order; junction bases with no gene match: 13. This CDR3 spans 15 amino acids. The CDR3 loop reads CASRGFWTGHFEQFF. The DNA for the CDR3 is TGTGCCAGCAGGGGTTTTTGGACAGGGCATTTTGAGCAGTTCTTC.

The rearrangement joins TRBV5-6 to TRBJ1-2; 7 bases fit TRBD1. Trimming took 0 bases from V and 5 from J; bases not matched to a gene: 4. This CDR3 has 14 residues. The V gene's germline CDR1 is SGHDT and CDR2 YYEEEE. The CDR3 loop is CASSLAGDSYGYTF. The CDR3 nucleotides are TGTGCCAGCAGCTTGGCCGGGGACAGTTATGGCTACACCTTC.

This chain uses TRBV6-1 with TRBJ1-2; D uncertain. The CDR3 totals 14 residues. Trimming removed 2 bases from V and 2 bases from J, with 9 bases in between. In germline, CDR1 is MNHNS, CDR2 SASEGT. The CDR3 DNA is TGTGCCAGCAGTGAATGGTTAGAGAACTATGGCTACACCTTC. Protein sequence: CASSEWLENYGYTF.

V usage is TRBV2 and J usage is TRBJ1-4; no clear D gene. The germline CDR1 and CDR2 sequences are SNHLY and FYNNEI. Trimming left V 0 bases short and J 10 bases short, with 15 bases between. The CDR3 contains 15 residues. The CDR3 region has the DNA TGTGCCAGCAGTGAAGCTCAGGAGGCGGGAGGAAAACTGTTTTTT. Translating it yields CASSEAQEAGGKLFF.

This clone was seen a few times. This sequence joins TRBV5-4 and TRBJ2-5; D is ambiguous. Germline values: CDR1 SGHNT, CDR2 YYREEE (reference sequence). The CDR3 totals 14 residues. V lost 1 base to trimming and J lost 2 bases, with 9 bases between them. The CDR3 bases are TGTGCCAGCAGCTTGCGAACACCTCAAGAGACCCAGTACTTC. It is translated as CASSLRTPQETQYF.

The rearrangement links TRBV18 to TRBJ1-5; 12 bases fit TRBD1. Germline CDR1 and CDR2: KGHSH and LQKENI. With V trimmed by 3 bases and J by 5 bases, 2 bases remained unmatched. CDR3 length equals 15 residues. The CDR3 spells CASSPGTGGYQPQHF. The CDR3 coding sequence is TGTGCCAGCTCACCCGGGACAGGGGGCTATCAGCCCCAGCATTTT.

The chain joins TRBV5-4 to TRBJ2-7, with TRBD1 matching over 7 bases. The V gene end was trimmed by 10 bases and the J gene end by 6 bases; junction bases not matched to a gene: 7. CDR3 size: 11 residues. Germline CDR1 is SGHNT and CDR2 is YYREEE (reference sequence). The CDR3 here is CASTGVGEQYF. CDR3 coding DNA: TGTGCCTCTACAGGGGTCGGCGAGCAGTACTTC.

The J gene is TRBJ2-1, the V gene TRBV4-1, with 7 bases that match TRBD2. The junction had 8 bases not matched to a gene; V was cut back by 0 bases and J by 0 bases. CDR1 is MGHRA and CDR2 is YSYEKL in the germline V gene. CDR3 size: 18 residues. CDR3 region: CASSQDFQGGSSYNEQFF. In DNA form, the CDR3 reads TGCGCCAGCAGCCAAGACTTCCAGGGCGGGAGCTCCTACAATGAGCAGTTCTTC.

The chain's CDR3 is CASSPRADNTGELFF. Written as DNA, the CDR3 is TGTGCCAGCTCACCACGAGCGGACAACACCGGGGAGCTGTTTTTT. This chain uses TRBV18 with TRBJ2-2; the D gene is possibly TRBD2 (5 bases). The V end lost 1 base, the J end lost 2 bases, and 8 bases lay between the germline ends. CDR3 length equals 15 residues. From germline, CDR1 is KGHSH and CDR2 LQKENI. The full variable domain, rest sourced from reference TRBV18 and TRBJ2-2, is NAGVMQNPRHLVRRRGQEARLRCSPMKGHSHVYWYRQLPEEGLKFMVYLQKENIIDESGMPKERFSAEFPKEGPSILRIQQVVRGDSAAYFCASSPRADNTGELFFGEGSRLTVL.

V gene TRBV9 combines with J gene TRBJ1-1, with D possibly being TRBD1 (5 bases). Trimming cost V 0 bases and J 11 bases, with 14 bases left between them. This CDR3 region has 13 residues. Germline lookup yields CDR1 SGDLS and CDR2 YYNGEE. CDR3 loop: CASSVGLREGAFF. The CDR3 region has the DNA TGTGCCAGCAGCGTAGGTCTCAGGGAAGGGGCTTTCTTT. Complete variable domain (other parts from reference TRBV9 and TRBJ1-1): DSGVTQTPKHLITATGQRVTLRCSPRSGDLSVYWYQQSLDQGLQFLIQYYNGEERAKGNILERFSAQQFPDLHSELNLSSLELGDSALYFCASSVGLREGAFFGQGTRLTVV.

The J gene is TRBJ2-3, the V gene TRBV2, with a possible D match to TRBD2 (5 bases). Trimming shortened V by 8 bases and J by 0 bases, and 12 bases separated the two germline ends. Looked up from germline, CDR1 is SNHLY and CDR2 is FYNNEI. CDR3 size: 14 residues. The CDR3 nucleotides are TGTGCCAGCGTTGACGGGGTCAGCACAGATACGCAGTATTTT. This sequence encodes CASVDGVSTDTQYF.

For this clone: Other nucleotide sequences in the sample specify the same CDR3. The V gene is TRBV14, the J gene TRBJ1-5; D is possibly TRBD1 (5 bases). Germline CDR1 is SGHDN and CDR2 is FVKESK. This CDR3 is built from 13 residues. V dropped 4 bases and J dropped 2 bases, with 6 bases sitting between them. The CDR3, as DNA: TGTGCCAGCAGCCTGACAGGCAATCAGCCCCAGCATTTT. Its translation: CASSLTGNQPQHF.

The J gene is TRBJ2-1, the V gene TRBV5-6, with 11 bases fitting TRBD2. Per the germline V gene, CDR1 is SGHDT and CDR2 is YYEEEE. V lost 5 bases to trimming and J lost 9 bases; unmatched junction nucleotides: 10. This CDR3 contains 15 residues. CDR3 DNA: TGTGCCAGCAGTTTCGGGCTAGCGGGAGGCACTGAGCAGTTCTTC. It yields the protein CASSFGLAGGTEQFF.

This clone was counted a single time. V is TRBV7-2 and J is TRBJ2-1; the match to TRBD2 covers 7 bases. Germline assignment: CDR1 SGHTA and CDR2 FQGNSA. Germline trimming cut 3 bases from V and 8 bases from J; bases unmatched to any gene: 10. This CDR3 spans 15 amino acids. This chain's CDR3 is CASSLLAEGIDEQFF. Here the CDR3 DNA reads TGTGCCAGCAGCTTGCTAGCGGAAGGAATTGATGAGCAGTTCTTC.

This clone showed up just once. The chain carries TRBV9 and TRBJ1-1; 8 nucleotides line up with TRBD1. Per germline, CDR1 SGDLS and CDR2 YYNGEE. The CDR3 contains 12 residues. V trimming: 7 bases; J trimming: 4 bases; junction bases outside the gene matches: 3. The CDR3 loop is CASSTGGTEAFF. CDR3 coding DNA: TGTGCCAGCTCCACAGGGGGCACTGAAGCTTTCTTT.

The chain combines TRBV9 with TRBJ2-3; 7 positions match TRBD2. CDR3 length: 15 amino acids. The germline CDR1 and CDR2 sequences are SGDLS and YYNGEE. V trimming: 0 bases; J trimming: 2 bases; junction bases outside the gene matches: 3. This CDR3 reads CASSVAGGITDTQYF. As DNA, the CDR3 is TGTGCCAGCAGCGTAGCGGGAGGTATCACAGATACGCAGTATTTT.

The chain is built from TRBV6-1 and TRBJ2-7; 9 positions agree with TRBD1. CDR1 is MNHNS, CDR2 SASEGT, per germline. V shed 2 bases, J shed 4 bases, and the junction held 6 bases outside the gene matches. The CDR3 runs 15 residues. The CDR3 reads CASSEWGTGSYEQYF. DNA for the CDR3: TGTGCCAGCAGTGAATGGGGGACAGGGTCGTACGAGCAGTACTTC.

Here the CDR3 DNA reads TGTGCCAGCAGTTACACCCTAGAGGAGACCCAGTACTTC. Its protein product is CASSYTLEETQYF. V usage is TRBV6-5 and J usage is TRBJ2-5; D is ambiguous. CDR3 length equals 13 residues. The V gene's germline CDR1 is MNHEY and CDR2 SVGAGI. Trimming stripped 2 bases from V and 5 bases from J, with 9 bases between.

The genes are TRBV7-8 and TRBJ2-3; tentative D call: TRBD2 (5 bases). Trimming took 6 bases from V and 8 from J, leaving 18 bases between them. The length of the CDR3 is 14 residues. Germline values: CDR1 SGHVS, CDR2 FQNEAQ. The CDR3 region is CASRRRAEAGTQYF. Here the CDR3 DNA reads TGTGCCAGCAGGCGTCGAGCGGAGGCGGGTACGCAGTATTTT.

The genes are TRBV7-6 and TRBJ2-1, with D possibly matching TRBD2 (6 bases). This CDR3 region has 16 residues. Trimming stripped 3 bases from V and 4 bases from J, with 16 bases between. From germline, CDR1 is SGHVS and CDR2 FNYEAQ. The CDR3 sequence: CASSLGLGLAYNEQFF. In nucleotides, the CDR3 is TGTGCCAGCAGCTTGGGTCTGGGGCTAGCGTACAATGAGCAGTTCTTC.

This chain connects TRBV7-2 to TRBJ2-3, with 8 positions matching TRBD2. The CDR3 has 15 residues. Per the germline V gene, CDR1 is SGHTA and CDR2 is FQGNSA. J lost 3 bases, V lost 4 bases, and 6 bases had no gene match. CDR3 bases: TGTGCCAGCAGCTCCAAGCGGGAGTTTACAGATACGCAGTATTTT. Translation: CASSSKREFTDTQYF. Looking up the rest from reference TRBV7-2 and TRBJ2-3 gives the full variable domain: GAGVSQSPSNKVTEKGKDVELRCDPISGHTALYWYRQSLGQGLEFLIYFQGNSAPDKSGLPSDRFSAERTGGSVSTLTIQRTQQEDSAVYLCASSSKREFTDTQYFGPGTRLTVL.

The gene calls are TRBV28 and TRBJ1-5; 7 nucleotides match TRBD1. V trimming: 4 bases; J trimming: 3 bases; junction bases outside the gene matches: 6. The CDR3 contains 15 residues. Germline V gives CDR1 MDHEN, CDR2 SYDVKM. The CDR3 nucleotides are TGTGCCAGCAGTTCCCCGACAGGGATCAATCAGCCCCAGCATTTT. Amino acids: CASSSPTGINQPQHF.

The chain has TRBV7-6 and TRBJ2-2, with no clear D. CDR1 is SGHVS, CDR2 FNYEAQ, per germline. V was trimmed by 1 base and J by 4 bases, leaving 7 bases between them. The CDR3 sequence is 14 residues long. The CDR3 here is CASSLGHGTGELFF. Written as DNA, the CDR3 is TGTGCCAGCAGCTTAGGTCACGGCACCGGGGAGCTGTTTTTT. Combining the CDR3 with reference TRBV7-6 and TRBJ2-2 gives the whole variable domain GAGVSQSPRYKVTKRGQDVALRCDPISGHVSLYWYRQALGQGPEFLTYFNYEAQQDKSGLPNDRFSAERPEGSISTLTIQRTEQRDSAMYRCASSLGHGTGELFFGEGSRLTVL.

The rearrangement uses TRBV5-1 and TRBJ2-3, with TRBD1 identical over 8 bases. CDR1 and CDR2 from the germline V gene are SGHRS and YFSETQ. This CDR3 is 15 amino acids long. With 0 bases clipped from V and 4 bases from J, the junction kept 4 bases outside the gene matches. The CDR3 protein is CASSLGLQGADTQYF. CDR3 coding DNA: TGCGCCAGCAGCTTGGGATTACAGGGGGCAGATACGCAGTATTTT.

This chain connects TRBV27 to TRBJ2-7; 13 nucleotides agree with TRBD2. J was trimmed by 6 bases and V by 7 bases; bases with no gene match: 6. The CDR3 runs to 14 residues. Germline lookup yields CDR1 MNHEY and CDR2 SMNVEV (reference sequence). In nucleotides, the CDR3 is TGTGCCAGCACGCCACTAGCGGGAGGGCGCGAGCAGTACTTC. Translation: CASTPLAGGREQYF.

The chain has TRBV6-1 and TRBJ2-1; 10 nucleotides match TRBD2. J was trimmed by 9 bases and V by 8 bases; bases with no gene match: 13. The germline V gene has CDR1 MNHNS and CDR2 SASEGT. This CDR3 comprises 15 residues. CDR3 region: CASGPALLAGSEQFF. CDR3 nucleotide sequence: TGTGCCAGCGGGCCGGCGTTACTAGCGGGATCTGAGCAGTTCTTC.